These T cell receptor beta chains were read from a single sample in a study of CXCR3-negative and CXCR3-positive naive CD8 T cells. With the 5' RACE reads reprocessed, TCRdb shows one record per CDR3 protein and no DNA. The specimen's table records around 88,000 distinct CDR3 sequences. Sequencing input: naive CXCR3+ CD8+ T cells from blood. The receptor source for this set is a human donor in good health. Some clones in this sample may be carry-over from other donors' samples. The CDR3 runs from the conserved cysteine through the conserved F or W.

v_gene: TRBV29-1; j_gene: TRBJ1-1; CDR3aa: CSVGDREIHEAFF
v_gene: TRBV30; j_gene: TRBJ2-3; CDR3aa: CAWSVQADTQYF
v_gene: TRBV12-3/TRBV12-4; j_gene: TRBJ1-5; CDR3aa: CASSPGGAGNQPQHF
v_gene: TRBV12-3/TRBV12-4; j_gene: TRBJ2-3; CDR3aa: CASSPRPNGGDTQYF
v_gene: TRBV9; j_gene: TRBJ2-5; CDR3aa: CASSAGGNQETQYF
v_gene: TRBV14; j_gene: TRBJ2-7; CDR3aa: CASSQDLWDNSYEQYF
v_gene: TRBV6-6; j_gene: TRBJ2-2; CDR3aa: CASSRTSGEPNTGELFF
v_gene: TRBV27; j_gene: TRBJ2-1; CDR3aa: CASRIQGQGNNEQFF
v_gene: TRBV6-5; j_gene: TRBJ2-7; CDR3aa: CACSYSARAHEQYF
v_gene: TRBV7-9; j_gene: TRBJ2-1; CDR3aa: CASRDSPYNEQFF
v_gene: TRBV12-3/TRBV12-4; j_gene: TRBJ2-3; CDR3aa: CASSLYQDTQYF
v_gene: TRBV4-2; j_gene: TRBJ2-7; CDR3aa: CASSQGSGYEQYF
v_gene: TRBV29-1; j_gene: TRBJ2-6; CDR3aa: CSVEDRGTGGANVLTF
v_gene: TRBV12-3/TRBV12-4; j_gene: TRBJ2-3; CDR3aa: CASSLPGQDNTQYF
v_gene: TRBV4-1; j_gene: TRBJ2-5; CDR3aa: CASSQDRGNQETQYF
v_gene: TRBV20-1; j_gene: TRBJ1-2; CDR3aa: CSARGPQAGRGNYGYTF
v_gene: TRBV5-5; j_gene: TRBJ1-5; CDR3aa: CASSEWDTNQPQHF
v_gene: TRBV29-1; j_gene: TRBJ2-7; CDR3aa: CSVEVEATSYEQYF
v_gene: TRBV6-4; j_gene: TRBJ2-3; CDR3aa: CASSGGSTDTQYF
v_gene: TRBV20-1; j_gene: TRBJ2-1; CDR3aa: CSAETGTPYNEQFF
v_gene: TRBV5-1; j_gene: TRBJ2-1; CDR3aa: CASSLPPPGVYNEQFF
v_gene: TRBV27; j_gene: TRBJ2-3; CDR3aa: CASSYGDTQYF
v_gene: TRBV13; j_gene: TRBJ2-1; CDR3aa: CASSGLNPGNEQFF
v_gene: TRBV12-3/TRBV12-4; j_gene: TRBJ2-7; CDR3aa: CASSFFLLEQYF
v_gene: TRBV6-5; j_gene: TRBJ2-3; CDR3aa: CASSYGLSGGPDTQYF
v_gene: TRBV4-3; j_gene: TRBJ2-7; CDR3aa: CASSQTGTGTYEQYF
v_gene: TRBV29-1; j_gene: TRBJ2-2; CDR3aa: CSARLANTGELFF
v_gene: TRBV3-1; j_gene: TRBJ2-3; CDR3aa: CASSQGGPEDTQYF
v_gene: TRBV5-1; j_gene: TRBJ2-3; CDR3aa: CASSDLQGKGATDTQYF
v_gene: TRBV20-1; j_gene: TRBJ2-5; CDR3aa: CSAPRNGGPTKETQYF
v_gene: TRBV9; j_gene: TRBJ2-7; CDR3aa: CASGDGGLAPLDEQYF
v_gene: TRBV28; j_gene: TRBJ2-1; CDR3aa: CASSLPVTGYYNEQFF
v_gene: TRBV7-9; j_gene: TRBJ2-7; CDR3aa: CASSPRDRETYEQYF
v_gene: TRBV7-9; j_gene: TRBJ1-1; CDR3aa: CASSLDFGGTEAFF
v_gene: TRBV6-6; j_gene: TRBJ2-5; CDR3aa: CASSSTPQETQYF
v_gene: TRBV20-1; j_gene: TRBJ2-7; CDR3aa: CSASMSAGGFYEQYF
v_gene: TRBV5-1; j_gene: TRBJ2-7; CDR3aa: CASSGTGDSYEQYF
v_gene: TRBV7-2; j_gene: TRBJ2-7; CDR3aa: CASSLARAGNFFGEQYF
v_gene: TRBV9; j_gene: TRBJ2-7; CDR3aa: CASSPRTSGGFYEQYF
v_gene: TRBV10-3; j_gene: TRBJ1-3; CDR3aa: CAISEFGEITDSGNTIYF
v_gene: TRBV29-1; j_gene: TRBJ1-5; CDR3aa: CSATTGDYSNQPQHF
v_gene: TRBV4-2; j_gene: TRBJ2-2; CDR3aa: CASSFGENTGELFF
v_gene: TRBV20-1; j_gene: TRBJ1-2; CDR3aa: CSTEDLYGYTF